Shown below are 11 T cell receptor beta chains from a single sample sequenced in a study of shared clonotypes between healthy human individuals. Generated by immunoSEQ multiplex PCR, the TCRdb table keeps only in-frame clones and is missing some. The sample lists some 700,000 clones; roughly 87% were seen once. The sequencing input was memory CD8+ T cells from PBMCs. Subset here: CD45RO+ cells pooled with CCR7-negative TemRA cells. These TCRs come from a man aged 18 to 29 in good health. Some clones in this sample may be carry-over from other donors' samples.

V usage is TRBV4-1 and J usage is TRBJ2-3; 7 nucleotides line up with TRBD2. CDR1 MGHRA and CDR2 YSYEKL come from the germline V gene. The CDR3 extends over 17 amino acids. V gave up 0 bases and J gave up 9 bases; unmatched junction bases: 15. The CDR3 bases are TGCGCCAGCAGCCAAGACCGCGGGAGCCCTCAGTTCGAGACGCAGTATTTT. Encoded protein: CASSQDRGSPQFETQYF.

This chain uses TRBV28 with TRBJ2-7; possible D gene TRBD1, 6 bases. With 8 bases removed from V and 2 bases from J, the gap between germline ends came to 19 bases. CDR1 MDHEN and CDR2 SYDVKM come from the germline V gene. The CDR3 consists of 15 residues. The CDR3 sequence is CASRLRITGTYEQYF. In DNA, the CDR3 is TGTGCCAGCCGACTCAGAATAACAGGGACCTACGAGCAGTACTTC.

V usage is TRBV15 and J usage is TRBJ2-7; D gene unclear. Trimming removed 6 bases from V and 3 bases from J, with 12 bases in between. The germline V gene has CDR1 LNHNV and CDR2 YYDKDF (reference sequence). This CDR3 contains 13 residues. The CDR3 DNA follows: TGTGCCACCAGGGACCTAGGGAACTACGAGCAGTACTTC. Amino acids: CATRDLGNYEQYF.

For the CDR3, the DNA is TGTGCCAGCGGGGGTTCAGTCTACAATGAGCAGTTCTTC. It translates to CASGGSVYNEQFF. The V call is TRBV2, the J call TRBJ2-1; tentatively, D is TRBD1 or TRBD2 (5 bases each). There are 13 residues in the CDR3. V was trimmed by 8 bases and J by 3 bases, leaving 11 bases between them. In germline, CDR1 is SNHLY, CDR2 FYNNEI.

Here the CDR3 reads CASSQVFGILASAYNEQFF. Here the CDR3 DNA reads TGCGCCAGCAGCCAAGTATTCGGTATACTAGCGAGTGCCTACAATGAGCAGTTCTTC. The V and J genes are TRBV4-1 and TRBJ2-1; 7 bases match TRBD2. The CDR3 is made up of 19 amino acids. Germline CDR1 MGHRA, CDR2 YSYEKL. V dropped 1 base and J dropped 2; count of bases not matched to a gene: 14.

The chain employs TRBV27 and TRBJ2-7, with 11 bases aligning to TRBD2. CDR3 size: 16 residues. Germline assignment: CDR1 MNHEY and CDR2 SMNVEV (reference sequence). V trimming: 0 bases; J trimming: 2 bases; junction bases outside the gene matches: 3. The CDR3 DNA is TGTGCCAGCAGTTTATCGACTAGCGGGACCGCCTACGAGCAGTACTTC. Protein sequence: CASSLSTSGTAYEQYF.

The genes are TRBV5-6 and TRBJ2-7; TRBD1 might be the D (5 bases). V lost 5 bases and J lost 0, with 18 bases in between. Germline V lookup: CDR1 SGHDT, CDR2 YYEEEE. The CDR3 contains 16 residues. CDR3 DNA: TGTGCCAGCAGTCCTGGGGCCAGGGCCCCCTCCTACGAGCAGTACTTC. It codes for CASSPGARAPSYEQYF.

On this clone: Within the sample, other DNA sequences also encode this same CDR3. V and J are TRBV28 and TRBJ2-7; perhaps TRBD2 as D (5 bases). Per germline, CDR1 MDHEN and CDR2 SYDVKM. The CDR3 covers 12 residues. Trimming pared 2 bases from V and 3 bases from J, leaving 5 bases between. This CDR3 is CASSLRGYEQYF. Here the CDR3 DNA reads TGTGCCAGCAGTTTACGGGGCTACGAGCAGTACTTC.

J is TRBJ1-2 and V is TRBV5-4; D perhaps matches TRBD1 (5 bases). V gave up 3 bases and J gave up 2 bases, with 11 bases separating them. The V gene's germline CDR1 is SGHNT and CDR2 YYREEE (reference sequence). The CDR3 length is 14 residues. CDR3 in DNA: TGTGCCAGCAGCTGGCAGGGATCGAACTATGGCTACACCTTC. As protein: CASSWQGSNYGYTF.

The chain links TRBV5-1 to TRBJ2-1, with 15 bases matching TRBD2. The CDR3 runs to 16 residues. CDR1 and CDR2 (germline): SGHRS, YFSETQ. Unmatched junction bases numbered 7, after V lost 4 bases and J lost 8 bases. The CDR3 coding sequence is TGCGCCAGCAGCCCCCGGACTAGCGGGAGGGCCGATGAGCAGTTCTTC. It translates to CASSPRTSGRADEQFF.

The rearrangement uses TRBV12-5 and TRBJ2-5; 12 nucleotides align to TRBD2. Looked up from germline, CDR1 is LGHNT and CDR2 is FRNRAP. This CDR3 comprises 17 residues. V trimming: 1 base; J trimming: 5 bases; junction bases outside the gene matches: 8. This CDR3 reads CASGLGLAGGPQETQYF. The DNA of the CDR3 is TGTGCTAGTGGTTTGGGCCTAGCGGGAGGGCCCCAGGAGACCCAGTACTTC.